What follows describes a single T cell receptor beta chain. The antigen is not known. Regarding time point: after neoadjuvant nivolumab, at surgical resection. The data are from a study of neoadjuvant anti-PD-1 for oral cavity cancer. Using immunoSEQ multiplex PCR, the repertoire was profiled, and TCRdb retains in-frame clones only, with some absent. This sample has over 65,000 clones, with less than 90% found just once. Germline V gene data show CDR1 as SGHAT and CDR2 as FQDESV (reference sequence). This CDR3 comprises 14 residues. Trimming shortened V by 3 bases and J by 1 base, and 9 bases separated the two germline ends. Broader study findings: Post-nivolumab, blood T cell clonality was significantly elevated in non-responders. Higher pretreatment Treg/Th17 ratios tracked higher pretreatment blood clonality.

The V and J genes are TRBV11-1 and TRBJ1-1; D may be TRBD1 (5 bases). The receptor's source is a person between 40 and 80 years old with oral cavity squamous cell carcinoma. The specimen was PBMCs, collected after nivolumab (anti-PD-1) treatment. DNA for the CDR3: TGTGCCAGCAGCTTCAACGGGGGGAACACTGAAGCTTTCTTT. Its protein is CASSFNGGNTEAFF.